Listed here is a single T cell receptor (beta chain). The data were obtained in a study of blood T cell repertoires in COVID-19. TCRdb's copy holds only in-frame clones and misses some; the assay was immunoSEQ multiplex PCR. The sample shows approximately 220,000 clones, just over 85% of them seen only once. The sequence was collected from a woman between 40 and 55 years old with acute COVID-19. Sequencing was done on a sample of PBMCs or T cells enriched from blood (not recorded which).

CDR3 loop: CASSGTSGFQETQYF. In nucleotides, the CDR3 is TGTGCCAGCAGTGGTACTAGCGGGTTTCAAGAGACCCAGTACTTC. V usage is TRBV28 and J usage is TRBJ2-5; TRBD2 matches 9 bases. The V gene end was trimmed by 5 bases and the J gene end by 2 bases; junction bases not matched to a gene: 6. Germline values: CDR1 MDHEN, CDR2 SYDVKM. CDR3 length: 15 residues.